This paragraph covers one T cell receptor (beta chain) sequence. This specimen belongs to a study of blood T cell repertoires in COVID-19. The overall study: The cDNA or gDNA used as material had been derived from T cells, B-cell-depleted T cells, or PBMCs.

Sequencing used immunoSEQ multiplex PCR; TCRdb keeps in-frame clones, though not all of them. There are around 370,000 clones in the sample; almost 90% occur only once, and 6.5% to 8% lies in the top ten. Germline values: CDR1 MNHEY, CDR2 SVGEGT. Trimming took 5 bases from V and 0 from J; bases not matched to a gene: 15. This CDR3 comprises 20 residues. V is TRBV6-2 or TRBV6-3 and J is TRBJ2-6, with 8 bases matching TRBD2. Sequenced: peripheral blood. The clonotype was recovered from a man between 18 and 35 years old with active or convalescent COVID-19. The CDR3 loop is CASSTRILSGRTSGANVLTF. The CDR3 region has the DNA TGTGCCAGCAGTACCCGGATTTTGAGCGGGAGAACCTCTGGGGCCAACGTCCTGACTTTC.